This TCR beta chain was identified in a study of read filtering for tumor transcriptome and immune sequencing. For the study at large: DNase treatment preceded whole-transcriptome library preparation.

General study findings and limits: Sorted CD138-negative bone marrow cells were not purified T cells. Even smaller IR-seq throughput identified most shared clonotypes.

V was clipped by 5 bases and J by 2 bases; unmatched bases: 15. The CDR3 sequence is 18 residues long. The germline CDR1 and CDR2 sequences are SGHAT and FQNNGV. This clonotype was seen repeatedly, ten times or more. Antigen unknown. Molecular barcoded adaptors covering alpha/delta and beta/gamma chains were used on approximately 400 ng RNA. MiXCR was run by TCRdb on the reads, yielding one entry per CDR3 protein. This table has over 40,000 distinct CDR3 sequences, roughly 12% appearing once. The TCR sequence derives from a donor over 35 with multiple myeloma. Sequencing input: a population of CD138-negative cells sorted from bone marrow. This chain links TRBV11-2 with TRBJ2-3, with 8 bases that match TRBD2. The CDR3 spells CASSPWPGLEIPTDTQYF. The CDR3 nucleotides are TGTGCCAGCAGCCCGTGGCCGGGACTAGAGATCCCCACAGATACGCAGTATTTT.